This entry lists 21 T cell receptor beta chains sequenced from one sample in a study of blood T cell repertoires in COVID-19. The repertoire was sequenced with immunoSEQ multiplex PCR; TCRdb's copy has only in-frame clones and lacks some. Altogether approximately 150,000 clones are present, about 83% being singletons, with the ten largest covering 5%. The sequencing input was peripheral blood. All receptors derive from a human donor in a cohort sampled during active COVID-19.

The chain joins TRBV21-1 to TRBJ2-2; TRBD1 is taken as the D call from the table, unchecked against the DNA. TRBV21-1 is reported as a pseudogene. The CDR3 has 18 amino acids. CDR3 sequence reads: CASSPPTGGSVQRWELFF. The CDR3 nucleotides are TGTGCCAGCAGCCCGCCCACAGGGGGGTCCGTACAACGCTGGGAGCTGTTTTTT.

The J gene is TRBJ2-2, the V gene TRBV3-1 (or the pseudogene TRBV3-2); D may be TRBD1 (6 bases). Germline V gene lookup returns CDR1 LGHDT and CDR2 YNNKEL (reference sequence). There are 18 residues in the CDR3. Between the trimmed V and J ends, which lost 4 bases and 0 bases, there was a span of 18 bases. The CDR3 is CASSRLIGQYSNTGELFF. CDR3 bases: TGTGCCAGCAGCCGCCTCATCGGACAGTACTCGAACACCGGGGAGCTGTTTTTT.

This sequence joins TRBV7-8 and TRBJ1-2, with 8 nucleotides matching TRBD1. After removal of 0 bases from V and 8 bases from J, the junction contained 8 bases not matched to a gene. The CDR3 sequence is 15 residues long. Looked up from germline, CDR1 is SGHVS and CDR2 is FQNEAQ. The CDR3 nucleotides are TGTGCCAGCAGCTTAGCCCTCGGGACAGGCGGAGGCTACACCTTC. This codes for CASSLALGTGGGYTF. Full variable domain (rest looked up from reference TRBV7-8 and TRBJ1-2): GAGVSQSPRYKVAKRGQDVALRCDPISGHVSLFWYQQALGQGPEFLTYFQNEAQLDKSGLPSDRFFAERPEGSVSTLKIQRTQQEDSAVYLCASSLALGTGGGYTFGSGTRLTVV.

The V call is TRBV27, the J call TRBJ1-5, with TRBD1 matching 11 bases. V was clipped by 4 bases and J by 7 bases; unmatched bases: 6. The CDR3 has 15 amino acids. The V gene's germline CDR1 is MNHEY and CDR2 SMNVEV (reference sequence). CDR3 protein: CASSSGQGARQPQHF. DNA for the CDR3: TGTGCCAGCAGTTCCGGACAGGGGGCGAGACAGCCCCAGCATTTT.

The V and J genes are TRBV28 and TRBJ2-7; D possibly corresponds to TRBD2 (7 bases). The V and J ends lost 3 bases and 6 bases respectively, with 15 bases between them. Germline CDR1 MDHEN, CDR2 SYDVKM. The CDR3 runs 14 residues. This CDR3 reads CASSFAGEGGEQYF. As DNA, the CDR3 is TGTGCCAGCAGTTTTGCAGGGGAGGGAGGCGAGCAGTACTTC. Full variable domain (remainder filled in from reference TRBV28 and TRBJ2-7): DVKVTQSSRYLVKRTGEKVFLECVQDMDHENMFWYRQDPGLGLRLIYFSYDVKMKEKGDIPEGYSVSREKKERFSLILESASTNQTSMYLCASSFAGEGGEQYFGPGTRLTVT.

This clone appeared once. The same CDR3 is also encoded by other DNA sequences in this sample. This rearrangement joins TRBV9 to TRBJ2-7; D might be TRBD2 (7 bases). Trimming removed 2 bases from V and 4 bases from J, with 13 bases in between. Germline lookup yields CDR1 SGDLS and CDR2 YYNGEE. The CDR3 runs 14 residues. The CDR3 loop reads CASSVGGPGYEQYF. DNA of the CDR3: TGTGCCAGCAGCGTGGGGGGGCCTGGGTACGAGCAGTACTTC.

The rearrangement uses TRBV28 and TRBJ1-2, with TRBD1 matching over 8 bases. The V segment lost 2 bases and the J segment 4 bases; nucleotides outside the gene matches: 6. CDR1 is MDHEN and CDR2 is SYDVKM in the germline V gene. This CDR3 contains 15 residues. The CDR3 loop reads CASSLGQGGSYGYTF. The CDR3 DNA sequence: TGTGCCAGCAGTTTAGGACAGGGAGGGAGCTATGGCTACACCTTC.

The chain recombines TRBV7-2 with TRBJ2-1, with D uncertain. The CDR3 extends over 15 amino acids. Trimming removed 0 bases from V and 4 bases from J, with 10 bases in between. Per germline, CDR1 SGHTA and CDR2 FQGNSA. The CDR3 loop reads CASSLALGRYNEQFF. The CDR3 DNA reads TGTGCCAGCAGCTTAGCGCTAGGCAGATACAATGAGCAGTTCTTC. The full variable domain, completed using reference TRBV7-2 and TRBJ2-1, is GAGVSQSPSNKVTEKGKDVELRCDPISGHTALYWYRQSLGQGLEFLIYFQGNSAPDKSGLPSDRFSAERTGGSVSTLTIQRTQQEDSAVYLCASSLALGRYNEQFFGPGTRLTVL.

This clone was recorded only once. The rearrangement links TRBV6-1 to TRBJ2-5, with D possibly TRBD2 on 5 matching bases. The CDR3 is made up of 16 amino acids. Germline V gene lookup returns CDR1 MNHNS and CDR2 SASEGT. V was shortened by 0 bases and J by 1 base, with 12 bases between the two germline ends. The CDR3: CASSEAPGIFQETQYF. The CDR3 bases are TGTGCCAGCAGTGAAGCTCCCGGGATCTTCCAAGAGACCCAGTACTTC.

The chain's CDR3 is CASSATFLYEQYF. DNA for the CDR3: TGTGCCAGTAGTGCAACTTTCCTCTACGAGCAGTACTTC. This chain uses TRBV19 with TRBJ2-7; D is unclear. Germline V gives CDR1 LNHDA, CDR2 SQIVND (reference sequence). The V end lost 5 bases, the J end lost 3 bases, and 11 bases lay between the germline ends. The CDR3 length is 13 residues.

This chain joins TRBV30 and TRBJ1-1; D possibly corresponds to TRBD1 (5 bases). V was cut by 0 bases and J by 9 bases, with 14 bases left in between. Germline V gene lookup returns CDR1 GTSNPN and CDR2 SVGIG (reference sequence). CDR3 length: 13 amino acids. The CDR3 loop is CAWSVTGGRKAFF. Here the CDR3 DNA reads TGTGCCTGGAGTGTAACAGGTGGGAGGAAAGCTTTCTTT.

At least ten counts were recorded for this clone. The chain couples TRBV12-5 to TRBJ2-6; the D is unclear. Germline V gene sequence: CDR1 LGHNT, CDR2 FRNRAP. V lost 2 bases, J lost 0 bases, and 11 bases lay in between. The CDR3 is made up of 17 amino acids. The CDR3 is CASGLPPHSSGANVLTF. In DNA form, the CDR3 reads TGTGCTAGTGGTTTGCCCCCTCATAGCTCTGGGGCCAACGTCCTGACTTTC.

In this sample, this clone turned up once. The genes are TRBV15 and TRBJ2-7, with D possibly being TRBD2 (5 bases). Germline lookup yields CDR1 LNHNV and CDR2 YYDKDF (reference sequence). This CDR3 is built from 17 residues. Trimming stripped 2 bases from V and 4 bases from J, with 21 bases between. CDR3 amino acids: CATSRFPTEGQDYEQYF. The CDR3 region has the DNA TGTGCCACCAGCAGATTTCCGACCGAGGGCCAAGATTACGAGCAGTACTTC. The whole variable domain, remainder taken from reference TRBV15 and TRBJ2-7, is DAMVIQNPRYQVTQFGKPVTLSCSQTLNHNVMYWYQQKSSQAPKLLFHYYDKDFNNEADTPDNFQSRRPNTSFCFLDIRSPGLGDTAMYLCATSRFPTEGQDYEQYFGPGTRLTVT.

The genes are TRBV9 and TRBJ2-3, with 7 bases identical to TRBD2. CDR1 is SGDLS, CDR2 YYNGEE, per germline. The CDR3 length is 15 residues. V lost 4 bases to trimming and J lost 4 bases; unmatched junction nucleotides: 9. CDR3 in DNA: TGTGCCAGCAGCTATCGGGGGGAAGAGCCAGATACGCAGTATTTT. Protein sequence: CASSYRGEEPDTQYF.

There are a few counts of this clone. CDR3 amino acids: CAWILDSMESEAFF. The CDR3 nucleotides are TGTGCCTGGATCCTCGACAGCATGGAAAGTGAAGCTTTCTTT. The V gene is TRBV30, the J gene TRBJ1-1; maybe TRBD1 (5 bases). Germline-derived CDR1 and CDR2 are GTSNPN and SVGIG (reference sequence). Trimming cost V 4 bases and J 7 bases, with 19 bases left between them. The CDR3 covers 14 residues. The full variable domain, with the rest looked up from reference TRBV30 and TRBJ1-1, is SQTIHQWPATLVQPVGSPLSLECTVEGTSNPNLYWYRQAAGRGLQLLFYSVGIGQISSEVPQNLSASRPQDRQFILSSKKLLLSDSGFYLCAWILDSMESEAFFGQGTRLTVV.

The chain has TRBV9 and TRBJ2-7; TRBD2 agrees at 8 bases. This CDR3 comprises 15 residues. Germline trimming cut 0 bases from V and 7 bases from J; bases unmatched to any gene: 9. Looked up from germline, CDR1 is SGDLS and CDR2 is YYNGEE. The CDR3 spells CASSVAPAGVREQYF. The CDR3 nucleotides read TGTGCCAGCAGCGTAGCCCCAGCGGGAGTGAGGGAGCAGTACTTC.

Details on this clone: The germline gene is not matched at one end of the junction; a read error may be the cause. The chain carries TRBV30 and TRBJ1-3; D is undetermined. This CDR3 contains 12 residues. Germline V gene sequence: CDR1 GTSNPN, CDR2 SVGIG (reference sequence). CDR3 amino acids: CASSPAGNTIYF. As DNA, the CDR3 is TGTGCCTCGAGTCCGGCTGGAAACACCATATATTTT.

Only a few counts were recorded for this clone. The same CDR3 can be traced to other DNA sequences in this sample. V gene TRBV11-2 combines with J gene TRBJ2-7; 8 bases are a match to TRBD1. CDR1 and CDR2 from the germline V gene are SGHAT and FQNNGV. The CDR3 runs 13 residues. The trim removed 6 bases at V and 4 bases at J, leaving 5 bases unmatched. This CDR3 reads CASSQDREYEQYF. CDR3 DNA: TGTGCCAGCAGTCAGGACAGGGAATACGAGCAGTACTTC.

The rearrangement joins TRBV7-2 to TRBJ2-2; D gene uncertain. Between the trimmed V and J ends, which lost 5 bases and 4 bases, there was a span of 8 bases. The CDR3 totals 13 residues. Germline V gene lookup returns CDR1 SGHTA and CDR2 FQGNSA. CDR3 bases: TGTGCCAGCAGCGCCTGGAGCACCGGGGAGCTGTTTTTT. Residues: CASSAWSTGELFF.

This clone has more than one count but fewer than ten. The V gene is TRBV3-1 (or the pseudogene TRBV3-2), the J gene TRBJ2-1; 7 positions agree with TRBD1. The CDR3 has 16 amino acids. Unmatched junction bases numbered 11, after V lost 4 bases and J lost 5 bases. Germline V gene data show CDR1 as LGHDT and CDR2 as YNNKEL (reference sequence). The CDR3 nucleotides are TGTGCCAGCAGCCGCGGTCTACAGGGGATGGACAATGAGCAGTTCTTC. Translation gives CASSRGLQGMDNEQFF.

The CDR3 DNA is TGTGCCAGCAGTCCTATTCCTTCCAACACTGAAGCTTTCTTT. This codes for CASSPIPSNTEAFF. The chain joins TRBV27 to TRBJ1-1; D is unresolved. There are 14 residues in the CDR3. The V end lost 5 bases, the J end lost 2 bases, and 12 bases lay between the germline ends. Germline V CDR1 and CDR2: MNHEY, SMNVEV (reference sequence).